These 15 T cell receptor beta chains originate from one sample sequenced in a study of regulatory T cells in long-lasting Graves disease (dated by TCRdb to about 2021). Receptor libraries were prepared by multiplex PCR. Sequencing used an Illumina HiSeq 4000. TCR beta libraries were built with iRepertoire HTBI primers and Arm-PCR amplification of CDR3 regions. TCRdb took the public reads, trimmed them with fastp at Q25, ran MiXCR for clone calling and kept in-frame beta chains. Rows are unified per CDR3 protein, each entry keeping the most common DNA and genes. This sample has around 460,000 distinct CDR3 sequences in its table, and around a fifth of those were observed once. The ten largest make up approximately 14% of the sample. According to the study, the label for this sample's time point signals: persistent/refractory GD, antithyroid drugs over 5 years with positive TRAb. RNA was extracted from PBMCs in TRIzol for both TCR sequencing and RNA sequencing.

The source material was peripheral blood mononuclear cells (PBMCs), sampled when the disease was refractory, from a patient treated with antithyroid drugs. Every receptor here comes from a female donor with Graves disease.

The V gene is TRBV5-4, the J gene TRBJ1-1; TRBD1 aligns across 9 bases. After removal of 0 bases from V and 7 bases from J, the junction contained 10 bases not matched to a gene. This CDR3 has 16 amino acids. Per the germline V gene, CDR1 is SGHNT and CDR2 is YYREEE (reference sequence). CDR3 sequence: CASSLGITGGRSEAFF. CDR3 DNA sequence: TGTGCCAGCAGCTTGGGGATTACAGGGGGCAGGAGTGAAGCTTTCTTT.

In its sample, this clonotype was seen many times. The chain recombines TRBV12-3 or TRBV12-4 with TRBJ2-7; 10 bases line up with TRBD2. This CDR3 is built from 15 residues. V shed 6 bases, J shed 1 base, and the junction held 6 bases outside the gene matches. In nucleotides, the CDR3 is TGTGCCAGCAGCCTAACTAGCGGGGTTTCCTACGAGCAGTACTTC. Residues: CASSLTSGVSYEQYF.

The gene calls are TRBV29-1 and TRBJ2-2; no clear D gene. The V end was cut by 6 bases, the J end by 1 base, with 9 bases between. In germline, CDR1 is SQVTM, CDR2 ANQGSEA. The CDR3 has 13 residues. The CDR3, as DNA: TGCAGCGTCGCAACAGAGAACACCGGGGAGCTGTTTTTT. Its translation: CSVATENTGELFF.

Note on this clonotype: With a much larger clone just one base away, this may be a read error. DNA for the CDR3: TGTGCCAGCCATAGAGGGATCGCCCAGCTACTCCAAGAGACCCAGTACTTC. Translating gives CASHRGIAQLLQETQYF. V is TRBV7-8 and J is TRBJ2-5, with a possible D match to TRBD2 (5 bases). V gave up 8 bases and J gave up 1 base, with 23 bases separating them. The CDR3 contains 17 residues. The V gene's germline CDR1 is SGHVS and CDR2 FQNEAQ.

The chain employs TRBV19 and TRBJ2-7; TRBD2 matches 7 bases. Germline V CDR1 and CDR2: LNHDA, SQIVND (reference sequence). The CDR3 is made up of 15 amino acids. J gave up 3 bases and V 8 bases, and 13 bases lay outside the gene matches. The CDR3 region has the DNA TGTGCCAGTGGTCCCGACCGGACGGGGGGCTACGAGCAGTACTTC. Its protein is CASGPDRTGGYEQYF.

The chain combines TRBV6-5 with TRBJ1-3, with 7 bases aligning to TRBD1. Germline values: CDR1 MNHEY, CDR2 SVGAGI. V shed 0 bases, J shed 4 bases, and the junction held 3 bases outside the gene matches. The CDR3 length is 15 residues. CDR3 nucleotide sequence: TGTGCCAGCAGTTACTCCGGACAGGCCGGAAACACCATATATTTT. Translated: CASSYSGQAGNTIYF.

This clonotype was seen ten or more times. The chain employs TRBV20-1 and TRBJ1-4; tentatively, D is TRBD1 (6 bases). The V end lost 1 base, the J end lost 5 bases, and 11 bases lay between the germline ends. The CDR3 extends over 14 amino acids. Germline V gene lookup returns CDR1 DFQATT and CDR2 SNEGSKA (reference sequence). CDR3 in DNA: TGCAGTGCTAGAGCCTCCCAGGGGAATGAAAAACTGTTTTTT. It yields the protein CSARASQGNEKLFF.

The sample holds many counts of this clonotype. The V call is TRBV28, the J call TRBJ2-2; TRBD1 or TRBD2 may be the D gene (5 bases each). V gave up 2 bases and J gave up 2 bases, with 12 bases separating them. The CDR3 has 16 residues. The germline CDR1 and CDR2 sequences are MDHEN and SYDVKM. In nucleotides, the CDR3 is TGTGCCAGCAGTTTAGCCCCGGGGCGTAACACCGGGGAGCTGTTTTTT. Protein product: CASSLAPGRNTGELFF. Looking up the rest from reference TRBV28 and TRBJ2-2 gives the full variable domain: DVKVTQSSRYLVKRTGEKVFLECVQDMDHENMFWYRQDPGLGLRLIYFSYDVKMKEKGDIPEGYSVSREKKERFSLILESASTNQTSMYLCASSLAPGRNTGELFFGEGSRLTVL.

The V call is TRBV20-1, the J call TRBJ1-2, with D possibly matching TRBD1 (5 bases). V lost 0 bases and J 5 bases, leaving 16 bases between the germline ends. There are 15 residues in the CDR3. From germline, CDR1 is DFQATT and CDR2 SNEGSKA (reference sequence). DNA of the CDR3: TGCAGTGCTAGAGATAACTCGGCAGGGCCATATGGCTACACCTTC. It is translated as CSARDNSAGPYGYTF.

This clonotype was counted at least ten times. The chain joins TRBV28 to TRBJ1-1; D is uncertain. The CDR3 is made up of 16 amino acids. Germline CDR1 MDHEN, CDR2 SYDVKM. Deletions cut 5 bases from V and 0 bases from J, with 16 bases between. The CDR3 spells CASSTNPGSMNTEAFF. The CDR3, as DNA: TGTGCCAGCAGTACCAATCCGGGATCAATGAACACTGAAGCTTTCTTT.

There are many counts of this clonotype. This chain links TRBV15 with TRBJ1-2, with a tentative D call TRBD1 (6 bases). The germline gives CDR1 LNHNV, CDR2 YYDKDF (reference sequence). The V and J ends lost 2 bases and 8 bases respectively, with 18 bases between them. The CDR3 runs to 15 residues. The CDR3 coding sequence is TGTGCCACCAGCAGAAAATCCCGGGGGGCCGGCGGCTACACCTTC. It translates to CATSRKSRGAGGYTF. Full variable domain (remainder filled in from reference TRBV15 and TRBJ1-2): DAMVIQNPRYQVTQFGKPVTLSCSQTLNHNVMYWYQQKSSQAPKLLFHYYDKDFNNEADTPDNFQSRRPNTSFCFLDIRSPGLGDTAMYLCATSRKSRGAGGYTFGSGTRLTVV.

The chain employs TRBV10-1 and TRBJ1-1; D unresolved. CDR3 length: 15 amino acids. Looked up from germline, CDR1 is WNHNN and CDR2 is SYGVQD (reference sequence). Trimming took off 2 bases at V and 1 base at J, with 11 bases between the two ends. CDR3 coding DNA: TGCGCCAGCAGTGAGAGGGTATTCCCGAACACTGAAGCTTTCTTT. This translates into CASSERVFPNTEAFF.

This clonotype was found many times. This chain joins TRBV28 and TRBJ1-5; 9 bases are shared with TRBD1. The CDR3 contains 14 residues. Germline loops: CDR1 MDHEN, CDR2 SYDVKM. V trimming: 6 bases; J trimming: 5 bases; junction bases outside the gene matches: 5. This chain's CDR3 is CASSLTGGYQPQHF. DNA of the CDR3: TGTGCCAGCAGCCTGACAGGGGGGTATCAGCCCCAGCATTTT.

CDR3 sequence (DNA): TGCAGTGCTTTCCTCGGGGGGTCCAATACGCAGTATTTT. Protein product: CSAFLGGSNTQYF. The rearrangement uses TRBV20-1 and TRBJ2-3; 7 bases are shared with TRBD2. The CDR3 runs to 13 residues. Trimming removed 5 bases from V and 7 bases from J; junction bases left unmatched: 9. Looked up from germline, CDR1 is DFQATT and CDR2 is SNEGSKA (reference sequence).

This clonotype showed up many times. The chain uses TRBV20-1 and TRBJ1-2; no clear D. Germline loops: CDR1 DFQATT, CDR2 SNEGSKA (reference sequence). V gave up 6 bases and J gave up 4 bases, with 18 bases separating them. CDR3 length: 14 amino acids. The CDR3 reads CSARPGEPRYGYTF. In nucleotides, the CDR3 is TGCAGTGCCCGACCGGGCGAACCCCGCTATGGCTACACCTTC.